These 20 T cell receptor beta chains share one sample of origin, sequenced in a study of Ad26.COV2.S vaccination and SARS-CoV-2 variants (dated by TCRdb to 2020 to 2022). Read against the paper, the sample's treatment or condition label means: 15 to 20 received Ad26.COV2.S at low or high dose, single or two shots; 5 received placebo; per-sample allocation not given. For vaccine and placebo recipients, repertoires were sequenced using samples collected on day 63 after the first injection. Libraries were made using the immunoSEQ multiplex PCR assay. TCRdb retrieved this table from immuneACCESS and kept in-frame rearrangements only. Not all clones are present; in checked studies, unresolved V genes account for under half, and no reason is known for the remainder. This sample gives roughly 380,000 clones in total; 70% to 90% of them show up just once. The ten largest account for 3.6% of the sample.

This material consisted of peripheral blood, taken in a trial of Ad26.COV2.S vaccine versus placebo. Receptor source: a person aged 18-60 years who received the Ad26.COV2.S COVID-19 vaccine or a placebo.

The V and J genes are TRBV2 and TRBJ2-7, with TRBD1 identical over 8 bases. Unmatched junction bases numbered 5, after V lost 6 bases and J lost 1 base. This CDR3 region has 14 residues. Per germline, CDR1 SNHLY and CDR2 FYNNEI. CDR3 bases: TGTGCCAGCAGAGCAGGGGGCGATTCCTACGAGCAGTACTTC. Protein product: CASRAGGDSYEQYF.

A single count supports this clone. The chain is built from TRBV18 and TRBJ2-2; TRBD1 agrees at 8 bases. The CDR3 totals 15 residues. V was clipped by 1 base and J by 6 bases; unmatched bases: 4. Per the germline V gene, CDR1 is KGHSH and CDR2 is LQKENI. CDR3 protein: CASSPRQGAAGELFF. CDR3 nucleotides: TGTGCCAGCTCACCACGTCAGGGGGCGGCCGGGGAGCTGTTTTTT.

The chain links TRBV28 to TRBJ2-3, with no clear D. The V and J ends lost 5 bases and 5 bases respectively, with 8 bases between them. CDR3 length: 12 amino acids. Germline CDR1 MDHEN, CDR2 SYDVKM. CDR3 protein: CASSPQQDTQYF. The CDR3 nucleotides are TGTGCCAGCAGTCCACAGCAAGATACGCAGTATTTT.

The CDR3 reads CASSWDRGRDYGYTF. CDR3 in DNA: TGTGCCAGCAGCTGGGATCGGGGGAGAGACTATGGCTACACCTTC. The V and J genes are TRBV7-9 and TRBJ1-2; D might be TRBD1 (5 bases). This CDR3 is built from 15 residues. Germline V gene sequence: CDR1 SEHNR, CDR2 FQNEAQ (reference sequence). Trimming left V 4 bases short and J 3 bases short, with 15 bases between. The entire variable domain, with the rest obtained from reference TRBV7-9 and TRBJ1-2, is as follows: DTGVSQNPRHKITKRGQNVTFRCDPISEHNRLYWYRQTLGQGPEFLTYFQNEAQLEKSRLLSDRFSAERPKGSFSTLEIQRTEQGDSAMYLCASSWDRGRDYGYTFGSGTRLTVV.

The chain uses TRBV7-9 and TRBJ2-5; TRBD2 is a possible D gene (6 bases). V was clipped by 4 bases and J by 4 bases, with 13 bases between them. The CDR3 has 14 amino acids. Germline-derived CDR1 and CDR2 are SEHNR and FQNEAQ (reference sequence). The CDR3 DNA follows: TGTGCCAGCAGCTCAATTAGGGGAGGAGAGACCCAGTACTTC. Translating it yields CASSSIRGGETQYF.

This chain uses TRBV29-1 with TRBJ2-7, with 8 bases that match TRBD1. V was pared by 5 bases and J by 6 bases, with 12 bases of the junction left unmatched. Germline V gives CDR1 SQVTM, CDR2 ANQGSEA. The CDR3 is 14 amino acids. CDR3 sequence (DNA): TGCAGCGTTCTGGGTTGGACAGGGTACCCCGAGCAGTACTTC. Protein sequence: CSVLGWTGYPEQYF.

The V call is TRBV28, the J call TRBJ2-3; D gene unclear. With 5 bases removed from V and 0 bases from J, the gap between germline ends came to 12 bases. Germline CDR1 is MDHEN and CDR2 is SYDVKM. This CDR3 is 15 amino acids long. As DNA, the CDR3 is TGTGCCAGCAGTGTACAGCGTACTAGCACAGATACGCAGTATTTT. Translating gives CASSVQRTSTDTQYF.

The CDR3 nucleotides are TGTGCCAGTAGTATAGATCAATCCGGGCTCGGAAACACCATATATTTT. As protein: CASSIDQSGLGNTIYF. The gene calls are TRBV19 and TRBJ1-3, with D hard to call. Germline V lookup: CDR1 LNHDA, CDR2 SQIVND (reference sequence). The CDR3 length is 16 residues. Trimming stripped 0 bases from V and 4 bases from J, with 13 bases between.

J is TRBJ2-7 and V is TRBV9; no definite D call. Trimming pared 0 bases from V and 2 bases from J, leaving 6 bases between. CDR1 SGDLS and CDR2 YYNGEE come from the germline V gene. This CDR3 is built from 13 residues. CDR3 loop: CASSVEPTYEQYF. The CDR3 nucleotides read TGTGCCAGCAGCGTAGAGCCCACCTACGAGCAGTACTTC.

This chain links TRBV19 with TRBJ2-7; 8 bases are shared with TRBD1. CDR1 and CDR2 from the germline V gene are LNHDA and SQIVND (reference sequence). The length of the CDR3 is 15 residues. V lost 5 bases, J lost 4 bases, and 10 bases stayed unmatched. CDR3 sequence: CASSPGTGLIYEQYF. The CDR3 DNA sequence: TGTGCCAGTAGTCCTGGGACAGGCTTAATTTACGAGCAGTACTTC. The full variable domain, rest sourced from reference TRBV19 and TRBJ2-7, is DGGITQSPKYLFRKEGQNVTLSCEQNLNHDAMYWYRQDPGQGLRLIYYSQIVNDFQKGDIAEGYSVSREKKESFPLTVTSAQKNPTAFYLCASSPGTGLIYEQYFGPGTRLTVT.

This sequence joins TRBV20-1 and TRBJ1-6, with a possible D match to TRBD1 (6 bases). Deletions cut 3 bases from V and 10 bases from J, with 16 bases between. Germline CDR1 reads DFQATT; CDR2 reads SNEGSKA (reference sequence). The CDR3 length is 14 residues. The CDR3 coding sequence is TGCAGTGCTAGTGGGGCAGGGGCGGAATCACCCCTCCACTTT. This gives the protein CSASGAGAESPLHF.

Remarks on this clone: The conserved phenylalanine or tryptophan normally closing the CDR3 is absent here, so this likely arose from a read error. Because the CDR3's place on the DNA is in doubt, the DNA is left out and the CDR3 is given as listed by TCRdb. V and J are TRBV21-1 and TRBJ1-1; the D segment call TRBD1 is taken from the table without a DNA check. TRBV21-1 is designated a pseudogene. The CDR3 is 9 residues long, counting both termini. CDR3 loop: CASSKVGLS.

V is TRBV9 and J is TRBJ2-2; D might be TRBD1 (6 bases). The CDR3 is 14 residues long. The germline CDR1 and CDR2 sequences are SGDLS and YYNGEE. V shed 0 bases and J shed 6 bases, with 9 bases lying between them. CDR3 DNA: TGTGCCAGCAGCGTAGTGTCAGGGGCCGGGGAGCTGTTTTTT. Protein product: CASSVVSGAGELFF.

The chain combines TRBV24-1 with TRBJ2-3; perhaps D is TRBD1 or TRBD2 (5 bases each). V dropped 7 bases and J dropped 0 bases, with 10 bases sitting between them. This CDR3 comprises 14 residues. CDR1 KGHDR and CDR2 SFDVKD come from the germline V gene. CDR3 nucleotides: TGTGCCACCAGGGGGGACGGGAGCACAGATACGCAGTATTTT. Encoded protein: CATRGDGSTDTQYF.

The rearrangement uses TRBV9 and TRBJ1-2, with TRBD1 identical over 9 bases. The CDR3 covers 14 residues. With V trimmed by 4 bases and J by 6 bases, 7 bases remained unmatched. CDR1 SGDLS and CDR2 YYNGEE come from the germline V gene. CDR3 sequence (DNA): TGTGCCAGCAGCTCACCCAGGACAGGGGATGGCTACACCTTC. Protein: CASSSPRTGDGYTF.

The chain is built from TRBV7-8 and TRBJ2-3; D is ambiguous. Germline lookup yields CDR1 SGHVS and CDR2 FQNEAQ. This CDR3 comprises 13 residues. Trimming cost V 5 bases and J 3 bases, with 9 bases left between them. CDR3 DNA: TGTGCCAGCAGCCTAGGACCTACAGATACGCAGTATTTT. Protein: CASSLGPTDTQYF.

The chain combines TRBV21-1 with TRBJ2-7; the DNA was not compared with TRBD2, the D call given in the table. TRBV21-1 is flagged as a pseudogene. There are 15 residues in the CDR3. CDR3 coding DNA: TGTGCCAGCAGCAAAGAGGCGGCCTACTCCTACGAGCAGTACTTC. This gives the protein CASSKEAAYSYEQYF.

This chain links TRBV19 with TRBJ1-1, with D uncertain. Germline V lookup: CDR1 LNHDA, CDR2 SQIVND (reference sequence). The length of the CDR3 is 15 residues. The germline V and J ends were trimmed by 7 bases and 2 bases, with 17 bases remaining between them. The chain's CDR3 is CASTPPILPNTEAFF. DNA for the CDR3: TGTGCCAGTACCCCACCCATCCTGCCCAACACTGAAGCTTTCTTT.

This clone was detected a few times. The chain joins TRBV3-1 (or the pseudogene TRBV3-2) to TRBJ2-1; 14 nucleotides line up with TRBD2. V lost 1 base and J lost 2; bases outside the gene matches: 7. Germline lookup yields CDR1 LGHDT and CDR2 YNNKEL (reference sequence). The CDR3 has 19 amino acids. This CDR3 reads CASSQGTSGGNFPYNEQFF. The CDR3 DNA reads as TGTGCCAGCAGCCAAGGGACTAGCGGGGGGAACTTTCCCTACAATGAGCAGTTCTTC.

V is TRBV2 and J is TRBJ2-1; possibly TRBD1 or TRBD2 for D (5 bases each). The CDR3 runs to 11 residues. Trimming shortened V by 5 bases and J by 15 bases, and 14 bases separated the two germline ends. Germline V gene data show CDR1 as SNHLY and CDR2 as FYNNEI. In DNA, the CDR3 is TGTGCCAGCAGTCGCTGGGGGATCCCGTTCTTC. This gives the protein CASSRWGIPFF.